Listed here are 21 T cell receptor beta chains from one sample, sequenced in a study of cytomegalovirus exposure and HLA in healthy donors. This PCR relied on a set of 60 Vbeta primers and 13 Jbeta primers. The protocol was immunoSEQ multiplex PCR, while the TCRdb copy is restricted to in-frame clones and leaves out a portion. The sample has approximately 100,000 clones; around 80% are singletons. Sequencing was done on a sample of PBMCs. Source of these receptors: a middle-aged woman in good health and CMV-seronegative.

The chain couples TRBV18 to TRBJ1-4, with D possibly TRBD1 on 5 matching bases. The CDR3 is 16 residues long. Germline V gene lookup returns CDR1 KGHSH and CDR2 LQKENI. V dropped 6 bases and J dropped 3 bases, with 17 bases sitting between them. The CDR3 region has the DNA TGTGCCAGCTCGCGTTCTTCGACAGCTTCTAATGAAAAACTGTTTTTT. It encodes CASSRSSTASNEKLFF.

V usage is TRBV28 and J usage is TRBJ1-1, with D hard to call. The CDR3 runs 13 residues. The germline V and J ends were trimmed by 2 bases and 5 bases, with 9 bases remaining between them. CDR1 is MDHEN and CDR2 is SYDVKM in the germline V gene. CDR3 in DNA: TGTGCCAGCAGTTTAGTCCAGGCAACTGAAGCTTTCTTT. It translates to CASSLVQATEAFF.

The chain uses TRBV5-1 and TRBJ2-1, with TRBD1 identical over 7 bases. With V trimmed by 0 bases and J by 6 bases, 6 bases remained unmatched. Germline loops: CDR1 SGHRS, CDR2 YFSETQ. The length of the CDR3 is 15 residues. CDR3 nucleotides: TGCGCCAGCAGCTTGGGGGGGACAGACACCAATGAGCAGTTCTTC. Amino acid sequence: CASSLGGTDTNEQFF. Variable domain in full (rest from reference TRBV5-1 and TRBJ2-1): KAGVTQTPRYLIKTRGQQVTLSCSPISGHRSVSWYQQTPGQGLQFLFEYFSETQRNKGNFPGRFSGRQFSNSRSEMNVSTLELGDSALYLCASSLGGTDTNEQFFGPGTRLTVL.

The chain links TRBV5-1 to TRBJ2-5; no reliable D call. The end of the DNA is better explained by TRBJ2-7, so the J call may be wrong. The CDR3 is 13 residues long. Germline V gives CDR1 SGHRS, CDR2 YFSETQ. CDR3 nucleotide sequence: TGCGCCAGCAGCTTAGAGATCTCCTACGAGCAGTACTTC. Translating it yields CASSLEISYEQYF.

The genes are TRBV25-1 and TRBJ2-1, with 8 bases matching TRBD2. V lost 5 bases to trimming and J lost 6 bases; unmatched junction nucleotides: 12. The germline gives CDR1 MGHDK, CDR2 SYGVNS. The CDR3 extends over 16 amino acids. CDR3 in DNA: TGTGCCAGCAGTAACCGATCCGGGACTAGTTCCAATGAGCAGTTCTTC. Its protein is CASSNRSGTSSNEQFF.

The J gene is TRBJ2-1, the V gene TRBV5-4; D not certain. This CDR3 has 14 amino acids. Deletions cut 3 bases from V and 0 bases from J, with 7 bases between. Germline V gives CDR1 SGHNT, CDR2 YYREEE (reference sequence). The CDR3 DNA is TGTGCCAGCAGCTCGGTGAGCTCCTACAATGAGCAGTTCTTC. Its protein product is CASSSVSSYNEQFF.

CDR3 region: CASSIGGGAEKLFF. CDR3 coding DNA: TGTGCCAGTAGTATTGGAGGGGGGGCTGAAAAACTGTTTTTT. The chain couples TRBV19 to TRBJ1-4; D is perhaps TRBD1 (6 bases). Trimming shortened V by 3 bases and J by 7 bases, and 12 bases separated the two germline ends. CDR3 length equals 14 residues. The germline V gene encodes CDR1 LNHDA and CDR2 SQIVND (reference sequence).

The chain employs TRBV6-6 and TRBJ1-3; no firm D call. Germline assignment: CDR1 MNHNY and CDR2 SVGAGI (reference sequence). With 2 bases removed from V and 2 bases from J, the gap between germline ends came to 13 bases. The CDR3 is made up of 16 amino acids. DNA of the CDR3: TGTGCCAGCAGTTACGACACCCGCCCCACTGGAAACACCATATATTTT. The encoded protein is CASSYDTRPTGNTIYF.

This clone was seen a handful of times. It is unclear where the CDR3 begins or ends on the DNA, so no DNA is shown, and the CDR3 is as TCRdb lists it. V gene TRBV11-2 combines with J gene TRBJ2-3; TRBD2 is taken as the D call from the table, unchecked against the DNA. Germline V gives CDR1 SGHAT, CDR2 FQNNGV. The CDR3 spans 14 residues, counting both ends. The CDR3 loop reads CASSLDFRGDTQYF.

As for this clone: One end of the junction is discordant with germline, which a read error may explain. The V call is TRBV10-2, the J call TRBJ2-7; D gene uncertain. Germline values: CDR1 WSHSY, CDR2 SAAADI. The CDR3 is 13 amino acids. DNA for the CDR3: TGCGCCAGCAGTGAGTCAAGTATTAGTAGAGCCTCATTC. Its translation: CASSESSISRASF.

The chain uses TRBV28 and TRBJ2-7; 10 bases map to TRBD2. The CDR3 contains 15 residues. Germline CDR1 and CDR2: MDHEN and SYDVKM. The ends lost 7 bases at V and 5 bases at J; junction bases unmatched: 11. DNA for the CDR3: TGTGCCAGCACCCCCAGGTGGCTAGCGGGAGACGAGCAGTACTTC. It specifies CASTPRWLAGDEQYF.

CDR3 loop: CAISRDISRQPQHF. In DNA, the CDR3 is TGTGCCATCAGTAGGGACATTTCGAGGCAGCCCCAGCATTTT. The V and J genes are TRBV10-3 and TRBJ1-5; D is perhaps TRBD1 (6 bases). CDR3 size: 14 residues. Germline values: CDR1 ENHRY, CDR2 SYGVKD. V dropped 5 bases and J dropped 7 bases, with 15 bases sitting between them.

J is TRBJ2-3 and V is TRBV14, with D perhaps TRBD2 (5 bases). The germline V and J ends were trimmed by 7 bases and 0 bases, with 17 bases remaining between them. Germline CDR1 SGHDN, CDR2 FVKESK. This CDR3 contains 16 residues. The CDR3 DNA reads TGTGCCAGCACACCGAGCGGCGGGCGGAGCACAGATACGCAGTATTTT. This encodes CASTPSGGRSTDTQYF.

V and J are TRBV10-3 and TRBJ1-1; TRBD1 is a possible D gene (5 bases). Deletions cut 4 bases from V and 6 bases from J, with 12 bases between. This CDR3 is 13 amino acids long. Germline CDR1 reads ENHRY; CDR2 reads SYGVKD. The CDR3 region is CAISGLGGSEAFF. CDR3 nucleotide sequence: TGTGCCATCAGTGGGCTGGGGGGGTCTGAAGCTTTCTTT.

The chain has TRBV7-9 and TRBJ1-1; D might be TRBD1 (5 bases). The CDR3 is made up of 13 amino acids. V was pared by 8 bases and J by 5 bases, with 15 bases between. Germline V CDR1 and CDR2: SEHNR, FQNEAQ (reference sequence). The CDR3 spells CASRGGGGTEAFF. CDR3 nucleotides: TGTGCCAGCCGCGGCGGGGGGGGTACTGAAGCTTTCTTT.

The chain combines TRBV18 with TRBJ2-5, with TRBD1 as a possible D gene (6 bases). In germline, CDR1 is KGHSH, CDR2 LQKENI. The V gene lost 5 bases and the J gene lost 5 bases, with 12 bases spanning the gap. This CDR3 comprises 13 residues. CDR3 loop: CASSNRVEETQYF. The CDR3 DNA reads as TGTGCCAGCTCAAACAGGGTGGAGGAGACCCAGTACTTC. Complete variable domain (other parts from reference TRBV18 and TRBJ2-5): NAGVMQNPRHLVRRRGQEARLRCSPMKGHSHVYWYRQLPEEGLKFMVYLQKENIIDESGMPKERFSAEFPKEGPSILRIQQVVRGDSAAYFCASSNRVEETQYFGPGTRLLVL.

The chain combines TRBV4-3 with TRBJ2-7; D is unresolved. Germline V gives CDR1 LGHNA, CDR2 YSLEER. The CDR3 has 15 amino acids. The V end was cut by 0 bases, the J end by 2 bases, with 11 bases between. CDR3 DNA sequence: TGCGCCAGCAGCCAAGAAAACTCCCCAACCTACGAGCAGTACTTC. Translation gives CASSQENSPTYEQYF.

This chain connects TRBV19 to TRBJ1-4; 8 bases line up with TRBD1. CDR1 and CDR2 from the germline V gene are LNHDA and SQIVND (reference sequence). The ends lost 7 bases at V and 0 bases at J; junction bases unmatched: 7. The CDR3 extends over 16 amino acids. The DNA of the CDR3 is TGTGCCAGTAAGACAGGGGTAATTGCAACTAATGAAAAACTGTTTTTT. It yields the protein CASKTGVIATNEKLFF.

This clone was detected a few times. This chain connects TRBV5-4 to TRBJ1-1, with D possibly matching TRBD1 (5 bases). The V gene's germline CDR1 is SGHNT and CDR2 YYREEE (reference sequence). CDR3 length equals 11 residues. V dropped 0 bases and J dropped 8 bases, with 5 bases sitting between them. The CDR3, as DNA: TGTGCCAGCAGCTTGGACAGGGAAGCTTTCTTT. Translating it yields CASSLDREAFF.

This clone was seen only a few times. V is TRBV7-2 and J is TRBJ2-3; D call uncertain. Germline V gives CDR1 SGHTA, CDR2 FQGNSA. Trimming shortened V by 3 bases and J by 2 bases, and 3 bases separated the two germline ends. The CDR3 totals 12 residues. The CDR3 DNA reads TGTGCCAGCAGCTTCTACACAGATACGCAGTATTTT. This sequence encodes CASSFYTDTQYF.

The CDR3 sequence is CASSPGEIFYEQYF. The CDR3 DNA follows: TGTGCCAGTAGCCCAGGGGAGATTTTCTACGAGCAGTACTTC. The genes are TRBV19 and TRBJ2-7, with D maybe TRBD1 (6 bases). Per germline, CDR1 LNHDA and CDR2 SQIVND (reference sequence). CDR3 length: 14 amino acids. The V end was cut by 6 bases, the J end by 3 bases, with 15 bases between.